The subject of this entry is one T cell receptor (beta chain). This entry belongs to a study of cytomegalovirus exposure and HLA in healthy donors. TCRdb keeps only in-frame clones here, not all; method: immunoSEQ multiplex PCR. The table shows about 92,000 clones, with approximately 94% occurring only once. Trimming cost V 1 base and J 8 bases, with 17 bases left between them. The CDR3 has 15 amino acids. Germline V gene sequence: CDR1 MDHEN, CDR2 SYDVKM. The TCR sequence derives from a woman between 25 and 40 years old in good health and CMV-seropositive. V gene TRBV28 combines with J gene TRBJ1-2; D not resolved. Sequencing was carried out using PBMCs. CDR3 region: CASSLLIDGAIGYTF. CDR3 DNA: TGTGCCAGCAGTTTATTGATTGACGGAGCTATAGGCTACACCTTC.